This TCR beta chain appears in the sequencing data of a study of early T cells in non-severe SARS-CoV-2 infection. On the study more broadly: Investigators sequenced bulk RNA drawn from unsorted whole blood, and chains remained unpaired.

Individual cDNA molecules received unique molecular identifiers during library preparation. MiXCR, run by TCRdb on the 5' RACE reads, gives a single entry per CDR3 protein. The sample records about 48,000 distinct CDR3 sequences, roughly 6.1% being singletons. V lost 5 bases and J lost 4, with 21 bases in between. The length of the CDR3 is 17 residues. The germline V gene has CDR1 MGHDK and CDR2 SYGVNS. The J gene is TRBJ1-3, the V gene TRBV25-1, with a tentative D call TRBD1 (6 bases). The sequence derives from an adult who was a healthcare worker with PCR-confirmed SARS-CoV-2 infection or an uninfected control (not recorded which). The sequenced sample was whole blood, obtained at baseline. CDR3 DNA sequence: TGTGCCAGCAGTCCCAGGGGTACAGGTGCCGTCGGAAACACCATATATTTT. It codes for CASSPRGTGAVGNTIYF.